These T cell receptor beta chains were read from a single sample in a study of naive and memory T cell subsets. TCRdb passed the UMI-ligation and nested PCR reads through MiXCR, listing each CDR3 protein once. The sample shows over 110,000 distinct CDR3 sequences, more than 15% of them seen only once. Sequenced input: naive CD8+ T cells from blood. Every receptor here comes from a human donor in good health. CDR3s include the opening cysteine and the closing phenylalanine or tryptophan. D genes are given only for firm matches. Only some rows state a clone size, as once, few, many or a class for expanded clones.

J	V	D	size	DNA	CDR3
TRBJ1-2	TRBV29-1	NA	NA	TGCAGCGTTGAAGACTCCGAGCTTAACTATGGCTACACCTTC	CSVEDSELNYGYTF
TRBJ2-7	TRBV7-9	NA	few	TGTGCCAGCAGCCCAGAAGGAGGAAGCGACTACGAGCAGTACTTC	CASSPEGGSDYEQYF
TRBJ2-2	TRBV19	TRBD1	NA	TGTGCCAGCGAACCGGGACAGGGGTTGGCCGGGGAGCTGTTTTTT	CASEPGQGLAGELFF
TRBJ1-5	TRBV27	NA	NA	TGTGCCAGCAGGCAGGGAGGGGGGAGCAGCAATCAGCCCCAGCATTTT	CASRQGGGSSNQPQHF
TRBJ2-3	TRBV29-1	NA	few	TGCAGCGTTTTCGGCGGCACAGATACGCAGTATTTT	CSVFGGTDTQYF
TRBJ1-2	TRBV27	NA	many	TGTGCCAGCTGGGGGCAGGGTATCGGCTACACCTTC	CASWGQGIGYTF
TRBJ2-6	TRBV6-5	NA	few	TGTGCCAGCAGCCCTAGTCTATCTGGGGCCAACGTCCTGACTTTC	CASSPSLSGANVLTF
TRBJ2-1	TRBV29-1	TRBD2	few	TGCAGCGTCGGACTAGCTTTTAACTCCTACAATGAGCAGTTCTTC	CSVGLAFNSYNEQFF
TRBJ2-1	TRBV6-5	NA	few	TGTGCCAGCAGTTACGATCTGCCCAGCTCCTACAATGAGCAGTTCTTC	CASSYDLPSSYNEQFF
TRBJ2-7	TRBV28	NA	few	TGTGCCAGCAGTTTCGGGTTCCACGAGCAGTACTTC	CASSFGFHEQYF
TRBJ2-2	TRBV12-5	NA	NA	TGTGCTAGTGCCCTAGCAGCTAGAAACACCGGGGAGCTGTTTTTT	CASALAARNTGELFF
TRBJ1-1	TRBV12-5	NA	once	TGTGCTAGTGGTTTGGACAGGGTCACTGAAGCTTTCTTT	CASGLDRVTEAFF
TRBJ2-3	TRBV6-4	NA	NA	TGTGCCAGCAGTGACTCGGGGGAAGATACGCAGTATTTT	CASSDSGEDTQYF
TRBJ2-7	TRBV7-2	TRBD1	NA	TGTGCCAGCAGCTGGGGGACAGGGTACGAGCAGTACTTC	CASSWGTGYEQYF
TRBJ2-2	TRBV5-1	NA	NA	TGCGCCAGCAGCTTGGTCAGGGTGGACACCGGGGAGCTGTTTTTT	CASSLVRVDTGELFF
TRBJ1-2	TRBV9	NA	NA	TGTGCCAGCAGTCTCGGCCAGGCCGAGTTAGATTACTATGGCTACACCTTC	CASSLGQAELDYYGYTF
TRBJ2-3	TRBV4-1	NA	NA	TGCGCCAGCAGCCAAGAAATCCCGCTTTACCGGGGCACAGATACGCAGTATTTT	CASSQEIPLYRGTDTQYF
TRBJ1-5	TRBV29-1	NA	few	TGCAGCGTTGAAGTAGATAGCAATCAGCCCCAGCATTTT	CSVEVDSNQPQHF
TRBJ2-3	TRBV5-4	TRBD2	NA	TGTGCCAGCAGCGAAACCCCGACGGGAGGGAGCACAGATACGCAGTATTTT	CASSETPTGGSTDTQYF
TRBJ2-3	TRBV28	TRBD2	NA	TGTGCCAGTTCACTAGCGGGAAACACAGATACGCAGTATTTT	CASSLAGNTDTQYF
TRBJ2-1	TRBV4-2	NA	NA	TGTGCCAGCAGCCAAGAAGGTTTCGGCACCAATGAGCAGTTCTTC	CASSQEGFGTNEQFF
TRBJ2-7	TRBV29-1	NA	few	TGCAGCGTTGATTGGGACAGCGGGAGCTCCTACGAGCAGTACTTC	CSVDWDSGSSYEQYF
TRBJ1-6	TRBV12-5	NA	NA	TGTGCTAGTGGTTTGGTACCCGGACCGAGCTCCTATAATTCACCCCTCCACTTT	CASGLVPGPSSYNSPLHF
TRBJ2-7	TRBV4-1	NA	NA	TGCGCCAGCAGCCAAGAACAGACAAGATCTTACGAGCAGTACTTC	CASSQEQTRSYEQYF
TRBJ2-6	TRBV7-6	NA	few	TGTGCCAGCACCTTAGAGGTCAGGGTCTCTGGGGCCAACGTCCTGACTTTC	CASTLEVRVSGANVLTF
TRBJ2-1	TRBV4-3	NA	NA	TGCGCCAGCAGCCAAGATCTCGTAGGTGAGCAGTTCTTC	CASSQDLVGEQFF
TRBJ1-1	TRBV2	NA	few	TGTGCCAGCAGTGTCGGTTACACTGAAGCTTTCTTT	CASSVGYTEAFF
TRBJ2-7	TRBV5-1	NA	many	TGCGCCAGCAGCTTCCCGGGAGAGGGTCACGAGCAGTACTTC	CASSFPGEGHEQYF
TRBJ1-2	TRBV12-3/TRBV12-4	TRBD1	few	TGTGCCAGCGGGGACAGGGGGCTTAATGGCTACACCTTC	CASGDRGLNGYTF
TRBJ2-3	TRBV28	NA	NA	TGTGCCAGCGGTGTCGGTACGCAGTATTTT	CASGVGTQYF
TRBJ2-7	TRBV5-1	NA	NA	TGCGCCAGCAGCGACGACAGGCCCGTCGAACAGTACTTC	CASSDDRPVEQYF
TRBJ2-3	TRBV4-1	NA	NA	TGCGCCAGCAGCCAAGATCAGTCCTCAGATACGCAGTATTTT	CASSQDQSSDTQYF
TRBJ2-2	TRBV7-8	NA	NA	TGTGCCAGCAGCTTACAAATCCACACCGGGGAGCTGTTTTTT	CASSLQIHTGELFF
TRBJ1-5	TRBV12-3/TRBV12-4	TRBD1	NA	TGTGCCAGCACCGGGACAGGGGAGAATCAGCCCCAGCATTTT	CASTGTGENQPQHF
TRBJ2-3	TRBV25-1	NA	few	TGTGCCAGCAGTGAATACTTCCCCGACAGCTCTAGCACAGATACGCAGTATTTT	CASSEYFPDSSSTDTQYF
TRBJ2-5	TRBV11-2	NA	once	TGTGCCAGCAGCTTAGGAGTCGCACAGGAGACCCAGTACTTC	CASSLGVAQETQYF
TRBJ1-4	TRBV3-1	NA	few	TGTGCCAGCAGCCAAGATGTTAGGCAGTCCCATGAAAAACTGTTTTTT	CASSQDVRQSHEKLFF
TRBJ2-7	TRBV20-1	TRBD1	NA	TGCAGTGCTACCCTGACAGGGGACTACGAGCAGTACTTC	CSATLTGDYEQYF
TRBJ1-2	TRBV28	NA	few	TGTGCCAGCAGTGGGTGGACGGTCAACTATGGCTACACCTTC	CASSGWTVNYGYTF
TRBJ2-1	TRBV11-3	TRBD1	NA	TGTGCCAGCAGCAACGGACAGGGCTTCTACAATGAGCAGTTCTTC	CASSNGQGFYNEQFF
TRBJ2-7	TRBV29-1	TRBD2	few	TGCAGCGTTGAGGGTAGCGGGAGTCGTAGCTCCTACGAGCAGTACTTC	CSVEGSGSRSSYEQYF
TRBJ2-7	TRBV28	NA	NA	TGTGCCAGCACCCGTTTCCCCCGTGACACCTCCTACGAGCAGTACTTC	CASTRFPRDTSYEQYF
TRBJ1-5	TRBV28	NA	few	TGTGCCAGCAGTTTAGGCATCGGGGCTCAGCCCCAGCATTTT	CASSLGIGAQPQHF
TRBJ1-2	TRBV27	NA	NA	TGTGCCAGCAGTTTCGGACAGTCGCTTAACTATGGCTACACCTTC	CASSFGQSLNYGYTF
TRBJ2-2	TRBV20-1	NA	NA	TGCAGTGCTAGAAATGACGGGAGTAAAACCGGGGAGCTGTTTTTT	CSARNDGSKTGELFF
TRBJ2-1	TRBV29-1	NA	few	TGCAGCGTTGAGTTAGTTGGCGATGAGCAGTTCTTC	CSVELVGDEQFF
TRBJ1-4	TRBV4-1	NA	NA	TGCGCCAGCAGCCAAGAGGGGGGTACGGGTGAAAAACTGTTTTTT	CASSQEGGTGEKLFF
TRBJ2-7	TRBV28	NA	NA	TGTGCCAGCAGTTTTTTGGGGACGTCCGCCTACGAGCAGTACTTC	CASSFLGTSAYEQYF
TRBJ2-7	TRBV29-1	NA	NA	TGCAGCGTTGAAGAGGCCAGGAATTACGGACGGTTAGAGCAGTACTTC	CSVEEARNYGRLEQYF
TRBJ2-1	TRBV4-1	TRBD2	NA	TGCGCCAGCAGCCCCCGTCTAGCGGGAGATATTGAGCAGTTCTTC	CASSPRLAGDIEQFF
TRBJ2-2	TRBV29-1	NA	NA	TGCAGCGTTGTCACGTGGGGGGCGAGGAGCCCCGGGGAGCTGTTTTTT	CSVVTWGARSPGELFF
TRBJ1-1	TRBV29-1	TRBD1	NA	TGCAGCGTTGCGCAGGGGGGTAACACTGAAGCTTTCTTT	CSVAQGGNTEAFF
TRBJ1-2	TRBV9	NA	NA	TGTGCCAGCAGCGCCGGGACGTTATATGGCTACACCTTC	CASSAGTLYGYTF
TRBJ2-3	TRBV7-8	TRBD2	NA	TGTGCCAGCAGCCCCCCTAGCGGGGGCACAGATACGCAGTATTTT	CASSPPSGGTDTQYF
TRBJ2-2	TRBV6-5	TRBD2	few	TGTGCCAGCAGTTACTCGATTCTGGCGGGAGATGCCACCGGGGAGCTGTTTTTT	CASSYSILAGDATGELFF
TRBJ2-3	TRBV30	TRBD2	NA	TGTGCCTGGGCCAGTAGCGGGAGGATCGGAAACACAGATACGCAGTATTTT	CAWASSGRIGNTDTQYF
TRBJ2-2	TRBV7-3	NA	NA	TGTGCCAGCAGCTTAACGGGGAACACCGGGGAGCTGTTTTTT	CASSLTGNTGELFF